The TCR beta chain described here comes from a study of cytomegalovirus exposure and HLA in healthy donors. Looked up from germline, CDR1 is SGHTA and CDR2 is FQGNSA. The junction had 17 bases not matched to a gene; V was cut back by 5 bases and J by 7 bases. CDR3 length: 17 amino acids. Concerning this clone: Its specificity is not known.

PCR involved 60 Vbeta and 13 Jbeta primers. Sequencing used immunoSEQ multiplex PCR; TCRdb keeps in-frame clones, though not all of them. The sample holds tens of thousands of clones, under 85% seen once. Study-level points and caveats: The study recorded 164 TCR beta chains that were cytomegalovirus-associated.

Sequences were obtained from PBMCs. The chain couples TRBV7-2 to TRBJ2-1, with 7 nucleotides matching TRBD2. The TCR was taken from a male donor in good health and CMV-seronegative. The CDR3 sequence: CASSLLYLGGLLNEQFF. The CDR3 nucleotides are TGTGCCAGCAGCCTCCTCTACCTGGGGGGGTTGTTGAATGAGCAGTTCTTC.